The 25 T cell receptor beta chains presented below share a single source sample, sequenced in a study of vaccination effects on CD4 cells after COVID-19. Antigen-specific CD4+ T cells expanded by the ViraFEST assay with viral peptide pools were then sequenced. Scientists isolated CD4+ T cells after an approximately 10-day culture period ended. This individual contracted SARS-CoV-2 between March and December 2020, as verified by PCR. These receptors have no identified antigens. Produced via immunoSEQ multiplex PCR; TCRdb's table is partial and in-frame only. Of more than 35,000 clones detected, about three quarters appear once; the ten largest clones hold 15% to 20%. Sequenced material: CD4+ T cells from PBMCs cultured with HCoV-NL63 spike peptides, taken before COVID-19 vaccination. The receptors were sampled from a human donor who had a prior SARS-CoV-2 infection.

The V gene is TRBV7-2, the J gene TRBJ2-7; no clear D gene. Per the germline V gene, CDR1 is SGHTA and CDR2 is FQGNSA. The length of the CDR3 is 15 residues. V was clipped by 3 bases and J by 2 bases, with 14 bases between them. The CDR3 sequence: CASSFDRDRAYEQYF. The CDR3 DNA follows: TGTGCCAGCAGCTTCGATAGAGACCGGGCCTACGAGCAGTACTTC.

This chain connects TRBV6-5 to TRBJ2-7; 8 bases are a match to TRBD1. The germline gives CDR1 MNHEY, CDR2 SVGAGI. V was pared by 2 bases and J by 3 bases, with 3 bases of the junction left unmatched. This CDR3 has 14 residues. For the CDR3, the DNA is TGTGCCAGCAGTTACGGGACAGGAGGCTACGAGCAGTACTTC. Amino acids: CASSYGTGGYEQYF.

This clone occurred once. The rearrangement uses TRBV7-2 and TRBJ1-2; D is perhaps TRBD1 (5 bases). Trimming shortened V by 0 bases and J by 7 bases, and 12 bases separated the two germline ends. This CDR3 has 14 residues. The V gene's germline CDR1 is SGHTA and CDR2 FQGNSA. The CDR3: CASSLAWGEGGYTF. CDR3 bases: TGTGCCAGCAGCTTAGCGTGGGGGGAAGGTGGCTACACCTTC.

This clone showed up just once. The CDR3 reads CATSRDRAGDQPQHF. For the CDR3, the DNA is TGTGCCACCAGCAGAGATCGGGCAGGGGATCAGCCCCAGCATTTT. The V gene is TRBV15, the J gene TRBJ1-5; TRBD1 is a possible D gene (6 bases). Germline lookup yields CDR1 LNHNV and CDR2 YYDKDF (reference sequence). Between the trimmed V and J ends, which lost 0 bases and 5 bases, there was a span of 11 bases. This CDR3 spans 15 amino acids.

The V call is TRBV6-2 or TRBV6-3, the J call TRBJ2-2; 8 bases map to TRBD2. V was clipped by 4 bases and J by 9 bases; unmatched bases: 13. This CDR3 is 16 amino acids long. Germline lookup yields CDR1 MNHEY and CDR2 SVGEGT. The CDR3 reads CASSSGTSPLSRELFF. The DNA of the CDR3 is TGTGCCAGCAGTTCCGGGACTAGTCCCTTAAGCCGGGAGCTGTTTTTT.

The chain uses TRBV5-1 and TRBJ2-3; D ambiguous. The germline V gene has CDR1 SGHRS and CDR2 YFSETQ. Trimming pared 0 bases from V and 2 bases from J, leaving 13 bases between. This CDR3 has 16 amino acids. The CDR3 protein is CASSLDSTYSTDTQYF. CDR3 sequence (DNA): TGCGCCAGCAGCTTGGACAGCACGTATTCCACAGATACGCAGTATTTT.

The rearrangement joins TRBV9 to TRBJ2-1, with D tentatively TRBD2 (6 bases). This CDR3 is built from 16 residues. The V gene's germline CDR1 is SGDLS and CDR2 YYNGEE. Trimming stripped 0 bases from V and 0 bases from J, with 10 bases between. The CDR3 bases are TGTGCCAGCAGCGTAGGACGGGGGAGCTCCTACAATGAGCAGTTCTTC. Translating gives CASSVGRGSSYNEQFF.

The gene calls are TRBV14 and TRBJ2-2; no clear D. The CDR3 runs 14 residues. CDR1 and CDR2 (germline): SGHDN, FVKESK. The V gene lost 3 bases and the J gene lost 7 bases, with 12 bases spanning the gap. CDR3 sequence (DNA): TGTGCCAGCAGCCATCTTAATAGAATCGGGGAGCTGTTTTTT. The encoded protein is CASSHLNRIGELFF.

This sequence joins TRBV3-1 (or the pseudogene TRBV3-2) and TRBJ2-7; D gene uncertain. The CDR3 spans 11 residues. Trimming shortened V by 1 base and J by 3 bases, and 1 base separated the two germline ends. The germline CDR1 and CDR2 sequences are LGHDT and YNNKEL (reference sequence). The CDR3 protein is CASSQGYEQYF. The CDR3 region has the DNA TGTGCCAGCAGCCAAGGCTACGAGCAGTACTTC.

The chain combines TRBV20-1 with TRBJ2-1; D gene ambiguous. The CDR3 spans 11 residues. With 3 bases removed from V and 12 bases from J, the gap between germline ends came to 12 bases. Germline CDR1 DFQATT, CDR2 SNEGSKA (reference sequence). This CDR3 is CSASAAGPQFF. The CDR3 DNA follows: TGCAGTGCTAGTGCAGCCGGGCCGCAGTTCTTC.

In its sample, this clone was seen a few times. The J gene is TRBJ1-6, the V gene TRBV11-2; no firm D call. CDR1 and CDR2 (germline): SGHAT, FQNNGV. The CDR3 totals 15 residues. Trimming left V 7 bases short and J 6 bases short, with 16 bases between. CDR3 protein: CASNNSSRFNSPLHF. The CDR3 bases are TGTGCCAGCAATAACTCATCCCGGTTTAATTCACCCCTCCACTTT.

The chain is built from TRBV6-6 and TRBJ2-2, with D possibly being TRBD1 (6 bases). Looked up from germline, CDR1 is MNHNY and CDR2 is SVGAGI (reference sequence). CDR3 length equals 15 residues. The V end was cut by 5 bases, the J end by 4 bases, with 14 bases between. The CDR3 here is CASSSLRGGTGELFF. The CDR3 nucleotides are TGTGCCAGCAGTAGCCTCAGGGGTGGCACCGGGGAGCTGTTTTTT.

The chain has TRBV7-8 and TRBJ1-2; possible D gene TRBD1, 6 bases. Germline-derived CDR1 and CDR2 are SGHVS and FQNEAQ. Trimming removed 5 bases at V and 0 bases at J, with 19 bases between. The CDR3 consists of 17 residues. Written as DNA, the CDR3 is TGTGCCAGCAGCCCTCGGGACACTTATGAAGCTAACTATGGCTACACCTTC. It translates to CASSPRDTYEANYGYTF. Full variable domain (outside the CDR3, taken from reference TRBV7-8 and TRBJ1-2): GAGVSQSPRYKVAKRGQDVALRCDPISGHVSLFWYQQALGQGPEFLTYFQNEAQLDKSGLPSDRFFAERPEGSVSTLKIQRTQQEDSAVYLCASSPRDTYEANYGYTFGSGTRLTVV.

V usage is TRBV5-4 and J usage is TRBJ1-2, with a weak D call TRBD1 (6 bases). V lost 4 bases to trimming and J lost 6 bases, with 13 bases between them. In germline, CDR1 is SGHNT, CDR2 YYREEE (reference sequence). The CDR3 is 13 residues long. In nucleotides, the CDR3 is TGTGCCAGCAGCAGAGGGGGGAGCGATGGCTACACCTTC. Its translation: CASSRGGSDGYTF.

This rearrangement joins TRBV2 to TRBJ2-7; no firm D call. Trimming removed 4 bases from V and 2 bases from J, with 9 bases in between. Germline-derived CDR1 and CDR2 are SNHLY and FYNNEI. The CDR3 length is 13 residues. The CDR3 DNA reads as TGTGCCAGCAGTGGCGGAATTACCTACGAGCAGTACTTC. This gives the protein CASSGGITYEQYF.

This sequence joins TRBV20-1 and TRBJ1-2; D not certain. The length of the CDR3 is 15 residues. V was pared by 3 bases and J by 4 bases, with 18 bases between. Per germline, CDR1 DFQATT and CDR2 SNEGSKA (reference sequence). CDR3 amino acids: CSASIPDGRLYGYTF. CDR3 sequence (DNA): TGCAGTGCTAGTATACCGGACGGTAGACTCTATGGCTACACCTTC.

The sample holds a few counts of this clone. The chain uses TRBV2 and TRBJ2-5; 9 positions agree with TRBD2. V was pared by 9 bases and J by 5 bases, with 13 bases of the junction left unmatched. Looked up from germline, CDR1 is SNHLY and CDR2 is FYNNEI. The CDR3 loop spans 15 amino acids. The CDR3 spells CASVGGRGGLETQYF. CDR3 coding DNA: TGTGCCAGTGTCGGAGGGCGGGGGGGCCTGGAGACCCAGTACTTC.

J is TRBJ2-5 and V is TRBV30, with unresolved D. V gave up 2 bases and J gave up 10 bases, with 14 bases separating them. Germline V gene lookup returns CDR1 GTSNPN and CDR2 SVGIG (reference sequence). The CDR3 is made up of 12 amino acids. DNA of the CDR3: TGTGCCTGGAGTCTTCGCGTTACGGTCCAGTACTTC. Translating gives CAWSLRVTVQYF.

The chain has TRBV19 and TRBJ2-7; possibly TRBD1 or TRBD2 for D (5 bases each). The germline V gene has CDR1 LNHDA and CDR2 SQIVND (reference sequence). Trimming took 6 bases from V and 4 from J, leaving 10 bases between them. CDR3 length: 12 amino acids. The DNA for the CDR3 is TGTGCCAGTAGGGGGACCGTATACGAGCAGTACTTC. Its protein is CASRGTVYEQYF.

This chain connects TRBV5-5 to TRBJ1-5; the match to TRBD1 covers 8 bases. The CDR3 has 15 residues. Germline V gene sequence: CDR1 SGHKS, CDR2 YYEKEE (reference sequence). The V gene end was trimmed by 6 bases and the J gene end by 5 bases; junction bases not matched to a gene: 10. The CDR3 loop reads CASNYGQGVDQPQHF. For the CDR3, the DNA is TGTGCCAGCAACTACGGACAGGGCGTCGATCAGCCCCAGCATTTT.

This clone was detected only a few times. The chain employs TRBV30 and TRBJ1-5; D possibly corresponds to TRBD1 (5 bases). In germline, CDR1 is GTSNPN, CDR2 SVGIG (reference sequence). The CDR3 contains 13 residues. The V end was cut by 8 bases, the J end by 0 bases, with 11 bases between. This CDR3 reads CASSDNSNQPQHF. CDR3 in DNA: TGTGCCAGCTCGGACAATAGCAATCAGCCCCAGCATTTT.

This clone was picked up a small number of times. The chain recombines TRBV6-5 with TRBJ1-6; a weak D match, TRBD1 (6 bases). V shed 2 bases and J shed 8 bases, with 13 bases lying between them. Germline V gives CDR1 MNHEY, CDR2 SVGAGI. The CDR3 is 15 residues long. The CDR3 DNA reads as TGTGCCAGCAGTTACGGGGGGCAGGGCGATTCACCCCTCCACTTT. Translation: CASSYGGQGDSPLHF.

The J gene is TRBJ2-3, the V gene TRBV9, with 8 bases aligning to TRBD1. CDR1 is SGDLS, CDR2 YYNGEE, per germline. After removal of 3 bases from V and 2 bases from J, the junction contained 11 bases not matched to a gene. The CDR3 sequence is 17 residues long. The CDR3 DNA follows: TGTGCCAGCAGCGCAGGGGGCCGGCACCCTACCACAGATACGCAGTATTTT. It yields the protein CASSAGGRHPTTDTQYF.

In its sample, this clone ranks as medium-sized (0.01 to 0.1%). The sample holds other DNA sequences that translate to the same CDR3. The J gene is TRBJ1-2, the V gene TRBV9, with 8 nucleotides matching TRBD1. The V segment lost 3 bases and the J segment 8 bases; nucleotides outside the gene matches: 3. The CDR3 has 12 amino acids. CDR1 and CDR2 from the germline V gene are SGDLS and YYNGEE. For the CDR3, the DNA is TGTGCCAGCAGCGCGACAGGGGTCGGCTACACCTTC. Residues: CASSATGVGYTF. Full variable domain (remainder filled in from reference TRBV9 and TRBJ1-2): DSGVTQTPKHLITATGQRVTLRCSPRSGDLSVYWYQQSLDQGLQFLIQYYNGEERAKGNILERFSAQQFPDLHSELNLSSLELGDSALYFCASSATGVGYTFGSGTRLTVV.

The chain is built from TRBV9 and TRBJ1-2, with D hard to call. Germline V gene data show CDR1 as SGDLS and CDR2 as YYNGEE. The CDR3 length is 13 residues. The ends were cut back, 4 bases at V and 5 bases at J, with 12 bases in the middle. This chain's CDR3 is CASSKDGTYGYTF. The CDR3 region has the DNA TGTGCCAGCAGCAAAGACGGAACATATGGCTACACCTTC.